These 18 T cell receptor beta chains were all obtained from the same sample, sequenced in a study of OX40 agonist ivuxolimab in advanced cancers. TCRdb's copy holds only in-frame clones and misses some; the assay was immunoSEQ multiplex PCR. The data hold about 44,000 clones, with about 87% observed a single time. The sequencing used CD4+ or CD8+ T cells sorted from blood, collected in a trial of the OX40 agonist ivuxolimab. The receptor set was obtained from an adult with an advanced solid tumor such as melanoma, head and neck, liver or kidney cancer.

This clone came up a few times. The chain has TRBV10-3 and TRBJ1-2; no reliable D call. Trimming cost V 4 bases and J 7 bases, with 16 bases left between them. Germline V lookup: CDR1 ENHRY, CDR2 SYGVKD. The length of the CDR3 is 14 residues. Written as DNA, the CDR3 is TGTGCCATCAGTGGTGAATTAAGAGGAGGTGGCTACACCTTC. This sequence encodes CAISGELRGGGYTF.

V usage is TRBV7-8 and J usage is TRBJ1-1; no definite D call. This CDR3 contains 12 residues. Germline lookup yields CDR1 SGHVS and CDR2 FQNEAQ. V was pared by 5 bases and J by 8 bases, with 12 bases between. In DNA form, the CDR3 reads TGTGCCAGCAGCCCGAGCGCACCCGAAGCTTTCTTT. Protein sequence: CASSPSAPEAFF.

The rearrangement joins TRBV4-1 to TRBJ2-3, with a weak D call TRBD1 (6 bases). Germline V CDR1 and CDR2: MGHRA, YSYEKL. The CDR3 has 16 residues. V was shortened by 0 bases and J by 0 bases, with 10 bases between the two germline ends. The CDR3: CASSQEGAASTDTQYF. CDR3 DNA: TGCGCCAGCAGCCAAGAGGGGGCGGCTAGCACAGATACGCAGTATTTT.

The gene calls are TRBV29-1 and TRBJ1-6, with D hard to call. Germline V gene data show CDR1 as SQVTM and CDR2 as ANQGSEA. Deletions cut 3 bases from V and 6 bases from J, with 15 bases between. This CDR3 contains 15 residues. This CDR3 reads CSVDHRGWGNSPLHF. CDR3 DNA sequence: TGCAGCGTTGATCATCGGGGTTGGGGTAATTCACCCCTCCACTTT. Filled out from reference TRBV29-1 and TRBJ1-6, the complete variable domain reads SAVISQKPSRDICQRGTSLTIQCQVDSQVTMMFWYRQQPGQSLTLIATANQGSEATYESGFVIDKFPISRPNLTFSTLTVSNMSPEDSSIYLCSVDHRGWGNSPLHFGNGTRLTVT.

The rearrangement uses TRBV6-5 and TRBJ1-2; D might be TRBD1 (5 bases). The V gene lost 5 bases and the J gene lost 8 bases, with 15 bases spanning the gap. CDR1 MNHEY and CDR2 SVGAGI come from the germline V gene. This CDR3 contains 13 residues. The CDR3 region is CASSQDSGSGYTF. For the CDR3, the DNA is TGTGCCAGCAGTCAAGACTCAGGGAGCGGCTACACCTTC.

The V gene is TRBV28, the J gene TRBJ2-4; D possibly corresponds to TRBD1 (5 bases). The ends were cut back, 10 bases at V and 0 bases at J, with 16 bases in the middle. Germline loops: CDR1 MDHEN, CDR2 SYDVKM. The CDR3 length is 15 residues. In DNA, the CDR3 is TGTGCCACATCGAACAGGCCCCTAGCCAAAAACATTCAGTACTTC. Amino acid sequence: CATSNRPLAKNIQYF.

The CDR3 DNA reads TGTGCCAGCAGTGAACTTATGAGGGGCCTTGTTAACTATGGCTACACCTTC. Translation: CASSELMRGLVNYGYTF. This sequence joins TRBV6-1 and TRBJ1-2; D possibly corresponds to TRBD1 (5 bases). Germline values: CDR1 MNHNS, CDR2 SASEGT. The CDR3 runs to 17 residues. V shed 2 bases and J shed 1 base, with 17 bases lying between them.

This chain joins TRBV29-1 and TRBJ2-2, with D perhaps matching TRBD2 (7 bases). CDR1 and CDR2 (germline): SQVTM, ANQGSEA. The CDR3 has 19 amino acids. Trimming pared 3 bases from V and 6 bases from J, leaving 29 bases between. The CDR3 DNA is TGCAGCGTTGAGGCCCTCCTACACCCGGGGGGCGATTCTTCCGGGGAGCTGTTTTTT. This gives the protein CSVEALLHPGGDSSGELFF.

The CDR3 is CASSEPGGIYEQYF. The CDR3 coding sequence is TGTGCCAGCAGTGAGCCCGGGGGCATCTACGAGCAGTACTTC. V gene TRBV25-1 combines with J gene TRBJ2-7; TRBD1 or TRBD2 may be the D gene (6 bases each). Germline values: CDR1 MGHDK, CDR2 SYGVNS. Trimming removed 3 bases from V and 3 bases from J, with 12 bases in between. The CDR3 extends over 14 amino acids.

The chain joins TRBV19 to TRBJ1-2; weak D call: TRBD1 (5 bases). Germline lookup yields CDR1 LNHDA and CDR2 SQIVND (reference sequence). CDR3 length: 14 amino acids. V lost 1 base to trimming and J lost 8 bases, with 14 bases between them. CDR3 loop: CASSIVGSGDGYTF. CDR3 in DNA: TGTGCCAGTAGTATAGTCGGTTCCGGGGACGGCTACACCTTC.

The CDR3 nucleotides read TGCAGCGTTGAGGATGGGGCCAACGTCCTGACTTTC. It encodes CSVEDGANVLTF. The chain couples TRBV29-1 to TRBJ2-6; the D is unclear. The V gene's germline CDR1 is SQVTM and CDR2 ANQGSEA. The length of the CDR3 is 12 residues. Trimming pared 3 bases from V and 3 bases from J, leaving 3 bases between.

The chain combines TRBV5-5 with TRBJ2-7; D gene unclear. The CDR3 has 13 amino acids. Germline V CDR1 and CDR2: SGHKS, YYEKEE (reference sequence). The V gene lost 1 base and the J gene lost 2 bases, with 7 bases spanning the gap. The CDR3 reads CASSLNSPYEQYF. The DNA of the CDR3 is TGTGCCAGCAGCTTGAACAGTCCCTACGAGCAGTACTTC.

The chain has TRBV30 and TRBJ2-7; 8 bases map to TRBD1. The V gene's germline CDR1 is GTSNPN and CDR2 SVGIG (reference sequence). The V and J ends lost 5 bases and 3 bases, in that order; junction bases with no gene match: 12. This CDR3 is built from 15 residues. In nucleotides, the CDR3 is TGTGCCTGGTCAAAGGCCGGGACAGGAATCTACGAGCAGTACTTC. This translates into CAWSKAGTGIYEQYF. The full variable domain, its missing parts supplied by reference TRBV30 and TRBJ2-7, is SQTIHQWPATLVQPVGSPLSLECTVEGTSNPNLYWYRQAAGRGLQLLFYSVGIGQISSEVPQNLSASRPQDRQFILSSKKLLLSDSGFYLCAWSKAGTGIYEQYFGPGTRLTVT.

This clone is a singleton in its sample. V gene TRBV7-9 combines with J gene TRBJ1-1, with TRBD1 matching over 8 bases. With V trimmed by 5 bases and J by 3 bases, 8 bases remained unmatched. CDR3 length: 15 residues. CDR1 and CDR2 (germline): SEHNR, FQNEAQ (reference sequence). The CDR3 DNA is TGTGCCAGCAGCATCTTCAGGGGGCCGGACACTGAAGCTTTCTTT. Residues: CASSIFRGPDTEAFF.

The chain joins TRBV7-6 to TRBJ2-3, with D perhaps matching TRBD1 or TRBD2 (5 bases each). This CDR3 region has 15 residues. The ends were cut back, 3 bases at V and 2 bases at J, with 12 bases in the middle. Germline-derived CDR1 and CDR2 are SGHVS and FNYEAQ. The CDR3 region is CASSLLPGATDTQYF. The CDR3 nucleotides read TGTGCCAGCAGCTTGCTTCCCGGGGCCACAGATACGCAGTATTTT.

The chain employs TRBV4-3 and TRBJ2-1; D is uncertain. This CDR3 has 15 residues. Trimming left V 0 bases short and J 2 bases short, with 8 bases between. Germline CDR1 and CDR2: LGHNA and YSLEER. The chain's CDR3 is CASSQDIGPYNEQFF. In nucleotides, the CDR3 is TGCGCCAGCAGCCAAGATATAGGGCCCTACAATGAGCAGTTCTTC.

This clone showed up just a few times. This chain uses TRBV27 with TRBJ2-5; D unresolved. V was clipped by 2 bases and J by 4 bases, with 2 bases between them. CDR3 length: 11 residues. Germline CDR1 reads MNHEY; CDR2 reads SMNVEV (reference sequence). The CDR3 sequence: CASSLGETQYF. CDR3 sequence (DNA): TGTGCCAGCAGTTTAGGAGAGACCCAGTACTTC.

The rearrangement uses TRBV30 and TRBJ1-3, with D tentatively TRBD1 (5 bases). Looked up from germline, CDR1 is GTSNPN and CDR2 is SVGIG (reference sequence). This CDR3 comprises 16 residues. Trimming pared 8 bases from V and 0 bases from J, leaving 20 bases between. CDR3 coding DNA: TGTGCCCTAAGCGATGGGACGGTGAGCTCTGGAAACACCATATATTTT. As protein: CALSDGTVSSGNTIYF.